The 26 T cell receptor beta chains reported below all come from one sample, sequenced in a study of T cell responses to AZD1222 COVID-19 vaccine. Data came from immunoSEQ multiplex PCR; TCRdb stores just in-frame clones and leaves some out. Of fewer than 95,000 clones in the sample, approximately 90% were seen once. Sequences were derived from peripheral blood, sampled on day 0 of AZD1222 vaccination. The receptors derive from an adult in good health.

This clone showed up just once. The genes are TRBV6-2 or TRBV6-3 and TRBJ1-2; the D gene is possibly TRBD1 (6 bases). V lost 5 bases and J 7 bases, leaving 11 bases between the germline ends. The CDR3 loop spans 12 amino acids. The germline V gene encodes CDR1 MNHEY and CDR2 SVGEGT. In DNA, the CDR3 is TGTGCCAGCAGTCCGGCCAGGGGTGGCTACACCTTC. Its protein is CASSPARGGYTF.

The V gene is TRBV9, the J gene TRBJ2-2, with 7 bases lining up with TRBD1. The J segment lost 4 bases and the V segment lost 4 bases, leaving 10 bases of the junction unmatched. The CDR3 spans 16 residues. Germline CDR1 SGDLS, CDR2 YYNGEE. DNA for the CDR3: TGTGCCAGCAGCCGGGACAGAAGTGGAGGCACCGGGGAGCTGTTTTTT. Translated, it gives CASSRDRSGGTGELFF.

This chain joins TRBV9 and TRBJ1-2, with a possible D match to TRBD1 (6 bases). Trimming removed 3 bases at V and 6 bases at J, with 12 bases between. Per the germline V gene, CDR1 is SGDLS and CDR2 is YYNGEE. The CDR3 is made up of 13 amino acids. CDR3 nucleotide sequence: TGTGCCAGCAGCGATACATACAGGGATGGCTACACCTTC. It specifies CASSDTYRDGYTF.

The rearrangement links TRBV19 to TRBJ2-2, with a weak D call TRBD1 (6 bases). Germline CDR1 is LNHDA and CDR2 is SQIVND (reference sequence). V lost 3 bases, J lost 3 bases, and 11 bases lay in between. The length of the CDR3 is 15 residues. Here the CDR3 reads CASSILTGDTGELFF. CDR3 DNA: TGTGCCAGTAGTATCCTGACAGGAGACACCGGGGAGCTGTTTTTT.

The genes are TRBV25-1 and TRBJ2-2, with TRBD2 matching 7 bases. CDR1 and CDR2 (germline): MGHDK, SYGVNS. This CDR3 is built from 15 residues. J was trimmed by 7 bases and V by 3 bases; bases with no gene match: 8. CDR3 nucleotides: TGTGCCAGCAGTGATCTGGCGGGAGCCTTCGGGGAGCTGTTTTTT. This encodes CASSDLAGAFGELFF.

Note on this clone: At one end, the junction sequence differs from germline, possibly due to a read error. This rearrangement joins TRBV27 to TRBJ2-1; TRBD2 might be the D (6 bases). CDR1 and CDR2 from the germline V gene are MNHEY and SMNVEV (reference sequence). The CDR3 contains 17 residues. This CDR3 is CASSPRLNSGSDNEQFF. The CDR3 region has the DNA TGTGCCAGCAGTCCCCGGCTCAATAGCGGCTCCGACAATGAGCAGTTCTTC.

The V and J genes are TRBV25-1 and TRBJ2-1; 10 bases agree with TRBD1. Germline CDR1 MGHDK, CDR2 SYGVNS. The CDR3 runs 15 residues. Unmatched junction bases numbered 7, after V lost 1 base and J lost 10 bases. CDR3: CASSELGTGAIEQFF. CDR3 in DNA: TGTGCCAGCAGTGAATTGGGGACAGGGGCGATCGAGCAGTTCTTC.

The rearrangement joins TRBV2 to TRBJ2-5, with 8 bases fitting TRBD1. With 8 bases clipped from V and 4 bases from J, the junction kept 9 bases outside the gene matches. This CDR3 region has 14 residues. Germline V CDR1 and CDR2: SNHLY, FYNNEI. The CDR3 nucleotides read TGTGCCAGCTGGACAGGGAGTGTTGCAGAGACCCAGTACTTC. Residues: CASWTGSVAETQYF.

This clone was counted only a few times. The rearrangement links TRBV28 to TRBJ1-5; D unclear. The V gene lost 2 bases and the J gene lost 4 bases, with 6 bases spanning the gap. The CDR3 is 13 residues long. Germline V gene lookup returns CDR1 MDHEN and CDR2 SYDVKM. Here the CDR3 reads CASSLQLNQPQHF. The CDR3 bases are TGTGCCAGCAGTTTACAGTTGAATCAGCCCCAGCATTTT.

V and J are TRBV28 and TRBJ2-3; D perhaps matches TRBD1 (5 bases). V lost 10 bases and J 4 bases, leaving 12 bases between the germline ends. This CDR3 region has 12 residues. From germline, CDR1 is MDHEN and CDR2 SYDVKM. CDR3 amino acids: CATQTVADTQYF. CDR3 sequence (DNA): TGTGCCACCCAGACAGTTGCAGATACGCAGTATTTT.

J is TRBJ2-7 and V is TRBV5-1; TRBD2 agrees at 7 bases. The CDR3 is made up of 15 amino acids. V gave up 0 bases and J gave up 6 bases; unmatched junction bases: 9. Germline loops: CDR1 SGHRS, CDR2 YFSETQ. This chain's CDR3 is CASSLGGLGSGEQYF. CDR3 DNA sequence: TGCGCCAGCAGCTTGGGTGGACTAGGGTCAGGCGAGCAGTACTTC.

The rearrangement links TRBV9 to TRBJ1-1, with a possible D match to TRBD1 (5 bases). Trimming removed 9 bases from V and 3 bases from J, with 15 bases in between. This CDR3 is 13 amino acids long. The germline V gene encodes CDR1 SGDLS and CDR2 YYNGEE. The CDR3 protein is CATSRGQDTEAFF. The CDR3 DNA reads TGTGCCACCAGTAGGGGTCAGGACACTGAAGCTTTCTTT.

This chain joins TRBV5-6 and TRBJ1-4; D ambiguous. From germline, CDR1 is SGHDT and CDR2 YYEEEE. The CDR3 extends over 15 amino acids. Trimming left V 1 base short and J 1 base short, with 8 bases between. The CDR3 is CASSLFSGTNEKLFF. CDR3 DNA: TGTGCCAGCAGCTTGTTTTCCGGAACTAATGAAAAACTGTTTTTT.

The chain joins TRBV10-1 to TRBJ1-6, with TRBD1 matching 7 bases. Losses at the gene ends were 7 bases for V and 8 bases for J; bases not matched to a gene: 11. Germline V gene data show CDR1 as WNHNN and CDR2 as SYGVQD (reference sequence). The CDR3 is made up of 15 amino acids. CDR3 DNA sequence: TGCGCCAGCAATCAGACGGGGACAGTCGATTCACCCCTCCACTTT. This translates into CASNQTGTVDSPLHF.

The chain employs TRBV30 and TRBJ2-1; the match to TRBD2 covers 7 bases. The CDR3 totals 14 residues. Unmatched junction bases numbered 6, after V lost 3 bases and J lost 4 bases. Germline V lookup: CDR1 GTSNPN, CDR2 SVGIG (reference sequence). CDR3 bases: TGTGCCTGGAGCTCAAAGCGGGGTTACAATGAGCAGTTCTTC. It yields the protein CAWSSKRGYNEQFF.

V is TRBV3-1 (or the pseudogene TRBV3-2) and J is TRBJ2-2, with TRBD2 matching over 9 bases. Looked up from germline, CDR1 is LGHDT and CDR2 is YNNKEL (reference sequence). The CDR3 is made up of 16 amino acids. Germline trimming cut 1 base from V and 5 bases from J; bases unmatched to any gene: 5. The CDR3 DNA follows: TGTGCCAGCAGCCAAGGAAGTCTAGCGGGGACCGGGGAGCTGTTTTTT. It is translated as CASSQGSLAGTGELFF.

The gene calls are TRBV9 and TRBJ2-7; TRBD1 is a possible D gene (6 bases). V gave up 5 bases and J gave up 0 bases, with 12 bases separating them. Germline V gene data show CDR1 as SGDLS and CDR2 as YYNGEE. The CDR3 has 14 amino acids. The CDR3 here is CASRRTASSYEQYF. In DNA form, the CDR3 reads TGTGCCAGCAGGCGGACAGCGAGCTCCTACGAGCAGTACTTC.

The V call is TRBV2, the J call TRBJ1-5; 7 bases are shared with TRBD1. The length of the CDR3 is 15 residues. V was clipped by 6 bases and J by 2 bases; unmatched bases: 7. The germline V gene encodes CDR1 SNHLY and CDR2 FYNNEI. CDR3 region: CASSDRVRGNQPQHF. The CDR3 nucleotides are TGTGCCAGCAGCGACAGGGTGAGAGGCAATCAGCCCCAGCATTTT.

The chain employs TRBV15 and TRBJ2-5; D ambiguous. CDR1 is LNHNV and CDR2 is YYDKDF in the germline V gene (reference sequence). The length of the CDR3 is 11 residues. With 4 bases removed from V and 0 bases from J, the gap between germline ends came to 0 bases. The CDR3 DNA reads as TGTGCCACCAGCAACCAAGAGACCCAGTACTTC. It encodes CATSNQETQYF.

The chain has TRBV7-2 and TRBJ1-1; 9 nucleotides match TRBD1. Per the germline V gene, CDR1 is SGHTA and CDR2 is FQGNSA. V lost 2 bases and J lost 0; bases outside the gene matches: 4. This CDR3 has 16 residues. As DNA, the CDR3 is TGTGCCAGCAGCTTAAGGGGACAGGGCTTGAACACTGAAGCTTTCTTT. Translating it yields CASSLRGQGLNTEAFF.

V is TRBV27 and J is TRBJ1-1; 7 bases are shared with TRBD1. Germline CDR1 reads MNHEY; CDR2 reads SMNVEV (reference sequence). J gave up 5 bases and V 6 bases, and 6 bases lay outside the gene matches. The CDR3 sequence is 13 residues long. The CDR3 DNA reads as TGTGCCAGCAGGGGACAGATAATAACTGAAGCTTTCTTT. Translating it yields CASRGQIITEAFF.

V usage is TRBV19 and J usage is TRBJ2-3, with D possibly TRBD2 on 6 matching bases. CDR3 length equals 15 residues. V was cut by 6 bases and J by 1 base, with 14 bases left in between. Germline V gene data show CDR1 as LNHDA and CDR2 as SQIVND (reference sequence). The CDR3 nucleotides are TGTGCCAGTAGGCTTAGCGGTAGGGGCACAGATACGCAGTATTTT. Its translation is CASRLSGRGTDTQYF.

The V call is TRBV6-5, the J call TRBJ1-2; the match to TRBD1 covers 10 bases. With 6 bases clipped from V and 7 bases from J, the junction kept 2 bases outside the gene matches. The CDR3 totals 12 residues. The V gene's germline CDR1 is MNHEY and CDR2 SVGAGI. The CDR3 region has the DNA TGTGCCAGCAGGGGACAGGGGCGTGGCTACACCTTC. Its translation: CASRGQGRGYTF.

This sequence joins TRBV7-2 and TRBJ1-5; unclear D gene. V was cut by 3 bases and J by 1 base, with 7 bases left in between. The CDR3 covers 14 residues. Germline V lookup: CDR1 SGHTA, CDR2 FQGNSA. The CDR3 is CASSFGNSNQPQHF. CDR3 coding DNA: TGTGCCAGCAGCTTTGGGAACAGCAATCAGCCCCAGCATTTT.

The chain has TRBV11-1 and TRBJ1-1; TRBD1 matches at 9 bases. The CDR3 length is 15 residues. V shed 5 bases and J 1 base; nucleotides not matched to a gene: 5. In germline, CDR1 is SGHAT, CDR2 FQDESV (reference sequence). CDR3 nucleotides: TGTGCCAGCAGCACACACAGGGGGCGGAACACTGAAGCTTTCTTT. This gives the protein CASSTHRGRNTEAFF.

This clone was recorded only once. This chain links TRBV5-6 with TRBJ1-3; D gene uncertain. The CDR3 sequence is 15 residues long. V was shortened by 0 bases and J by 8 bases, with 15 bases between the two germline ends. The germline gives CDR1 SGHDT, CDR2 YYEEEE. The CDR3 DNA sequence: TGTGCCAGCAGCTTGGTCAGAACGGGAGGAGACACCATATATTTT. Protein: CASSLVRTGGDTIYF.